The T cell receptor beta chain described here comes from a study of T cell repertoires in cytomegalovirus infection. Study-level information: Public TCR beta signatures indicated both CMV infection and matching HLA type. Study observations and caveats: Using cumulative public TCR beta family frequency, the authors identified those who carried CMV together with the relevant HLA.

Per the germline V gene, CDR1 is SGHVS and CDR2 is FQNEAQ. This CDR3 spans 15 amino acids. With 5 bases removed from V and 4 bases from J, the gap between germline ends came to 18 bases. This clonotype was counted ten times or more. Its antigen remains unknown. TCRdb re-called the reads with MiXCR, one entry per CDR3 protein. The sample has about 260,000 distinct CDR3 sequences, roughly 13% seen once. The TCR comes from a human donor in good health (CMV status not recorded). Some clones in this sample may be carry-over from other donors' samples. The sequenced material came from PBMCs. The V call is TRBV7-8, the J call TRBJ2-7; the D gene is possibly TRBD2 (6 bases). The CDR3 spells CASSRGAEGFYEQYF. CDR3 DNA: TGTGCCAGCAGCCGAGGGGCGGAGGGGTTTTACGAGCAGTACTTC.